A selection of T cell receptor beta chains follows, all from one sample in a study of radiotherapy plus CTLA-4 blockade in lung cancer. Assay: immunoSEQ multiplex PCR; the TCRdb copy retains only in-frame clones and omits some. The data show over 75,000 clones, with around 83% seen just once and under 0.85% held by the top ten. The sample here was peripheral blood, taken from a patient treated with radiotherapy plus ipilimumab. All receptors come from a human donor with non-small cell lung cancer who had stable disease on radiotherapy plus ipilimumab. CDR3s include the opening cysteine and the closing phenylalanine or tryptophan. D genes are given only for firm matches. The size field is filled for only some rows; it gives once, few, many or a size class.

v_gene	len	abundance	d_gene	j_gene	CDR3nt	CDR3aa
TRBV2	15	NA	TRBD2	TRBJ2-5	TGTGCCAGCAGAAAAACTAGCGGGGGACAAGAGACCCAGTACTTC	CASRKTSGGQETQYF
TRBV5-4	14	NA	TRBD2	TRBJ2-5	TGTGCCAGCAGCATGGGGGGGGTTCAAGAGACCCAGTACTTC	CASSMGGVQETQYF
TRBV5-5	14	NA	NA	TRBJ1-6	TGTGCCAGCAGCCCGGGCAGGAACAATTCACCCCTCCACTTT	CASSPGRNNSPLHF
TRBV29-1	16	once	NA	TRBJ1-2	TGCAGCGTAACGGGACTAAACGCCGGCTCTAACTATGGCTACACCTTC	CSVTGLNAGSNYGYTF
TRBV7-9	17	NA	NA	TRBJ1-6	TGTGCCAGCAGCTTCCCCCCCCGGGACCCGTCTAATTCACCCCTCCACTTT	CASSFPPRDPSNSPLHF
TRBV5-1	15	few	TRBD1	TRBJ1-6	TGCGCCAGCAGCTTGGGGACAGGAGTCAAATCACCCCTCCACTTT	CASSLGTGVKSPLHF
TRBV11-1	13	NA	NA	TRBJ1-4	TGTGCCAGCAGCCTAACAACTAATGAAAAACTGTTTTTT	CASSLTTNEKLFF
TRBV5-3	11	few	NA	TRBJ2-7	TGTGCCAGAACCGGGTTCCACGAGCAGTACTTC	CARTGFHEQYF
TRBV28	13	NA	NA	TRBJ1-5	TGTGCCACTATGACGTCGGGCAATCAGCCCCAGCATTTT	CATMTSGNQPQHF
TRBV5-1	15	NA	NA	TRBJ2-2	TGCGCCAGCAGCGAAGACAGGAAGAACACCGGGGAGCTGTTTTTT	CASSEDRKNTGELFF
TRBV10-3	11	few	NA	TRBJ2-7	TGTGCCATCGGAGAGCCCTACGAGCAGTACTTC	CAIGEPYEQYF
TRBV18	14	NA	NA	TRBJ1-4	TGTGCCAGCTCACCACGTTCAACTAATGAAAAACTGTTTTTT	CASSPRSTNEKLFF
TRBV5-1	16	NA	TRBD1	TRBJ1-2	TGCGCCAGCAGCTTGACACAGGGGGCGACCATGTATGGCTACACCTTC	CASSLTQGATMYGYTF
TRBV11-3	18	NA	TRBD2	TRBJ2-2	TGTGCCAGCAGCTTAGTAGTGGGACTAGCTGGGAACACCGGGGAGCTGTTTTTT	CASSLVVGLAGNTGELFF
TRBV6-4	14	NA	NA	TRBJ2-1	TGTGCCAGCAGTTCAAGAGATCCCTACAATGAGCAGTTCTTC	CASSSRDPYNEQFF
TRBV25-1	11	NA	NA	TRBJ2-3	TGTTCGACAGCCTATACAGATACGCAGTATTTT	CSTAYTDTQYF
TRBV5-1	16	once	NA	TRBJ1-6	TGCGCCAGCAGCCACAGGGAGGTGTCCTATAATTCACCCCTCCACTTT	CASSHREVSYNSPLHF
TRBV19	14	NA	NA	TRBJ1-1	TGTGCCAGTAGTATAGAATTTGGGAGGGCTGAAGCTTTCTTT	CASSIEFGRAEAFF
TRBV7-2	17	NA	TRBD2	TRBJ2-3	TGTGCCAGCAGCTTTTCCGGGACTAGTCCTAGCACAGATACGCAGTATTTT	CASSFSGTSPSTDTQYF
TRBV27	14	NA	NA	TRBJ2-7	TGTGCCAGCAGTTTAACGGGACATTTCTACGAGCAGTACTTC	CASSLTGHFYEQYF
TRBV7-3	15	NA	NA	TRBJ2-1	TGTGCCAGCAGCTTAACTAGGGAAAAAGACAATGAGCAGTTCTTC	CASSLTREKDNEQFF
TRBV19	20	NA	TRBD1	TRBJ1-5	TGTGCCAGTAGTATTGATCCGCGGGGACAGGGGGCTAGGAGCAATCAGCCCCAGCATTTT	CASSIDPRGQGARSNQPQHF
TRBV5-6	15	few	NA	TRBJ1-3	TGTGCCAGCAGCTTGGGCCCGAGCTCTGGAAACACCATATATTTT	CASSLGPSSGNTIYF